One sample yielded the 15 T cell receptor beta chains listed below, sequenced in a study of blood T cell repertoires in COVID-19. Assay: immunoSEQ multiplex PCR; the TCRdb copy retains only in-frame clones and omits some. The data contain 20,000 to 25,000 clones, 73% of them seen just once; the ten biggest clones take up less than 20%. Sequenced material: peripheral blood. These receptors were collected from a human donor in a cohort sampled during active or convalescent COVID-19.

This clone was seen just once. The chain combines TRBV5-6 with TRBJ1-2; weak D call: TRBD1 (6 bases). The V end lost 0 bases, the J end lost 12 bases, and 12 bases lay between the germline ends. The germline gives CDR1 SGHDT, CDR2 YYEEEE. This CDR3 spans 12 amino acids. The CDR3 bases are TGTGCCAGCAGCTTGGGGGGGCTGACGGACACCTTC. Protein product: CASSLGGLTDTF.

This clone was recorded once. This chain connects TRBV24-1 to TRBJ1-6; possibly TRBD1 for D (5 bases). This CDR3 contains 17 residues. CDR1 and CDR2 (germline): KGHDR, SFDVKD. Trimming stripped 0 bases from V and 3 bases from J, with 11 bases between. DNA for the CDR3: TGTGCCACCAGTGATTTGCCGGGGGGGAACTATAATTCACCCCTCCACTTT. Translated, it gives CATSDLPGGNYNSPLHF.

This clone has a handful of counts. The chain couples TRBV7-3 to TRBJ1-2; D perhaps matches TRBD1 (6 bases). Germline V lookup: CDR1 SGHTA, CDR2 FQGTGA. CDR3 length: 13 amino acids. V was shortened by 2 bases and J by 4 bases, with 8 bases between the two germline ends. The CDR3 loop is CASSLQGRYGYTF. The CDR3 DNA reads TGTGCCAGCAGCTTACAGGGGCGCTATGGCTACACCTTC.

This chain links TRBV6-4 with TRBJ1-5; 8 bases are a match to TRBD1. This CDR3 is 15 amino acids long. V lost 6 bases, J lost 3 bases, and 7 bases stayed unmatched. Per germline, CDR1 MRHNA and CDR2 SNTAGT. Here the CDR3 DNA reads TGTGCCAGCAGCCCCGGGACAGGCCACAATCAGCCCCAGCATTTT. It encodes CASSPGTGHNQPQHF.

The rearrangement links TRBV5-1 to TRBJ1-3, with D uncertain. The CDR3 is 14 amino acids. The germline V and J ends were trimmed by 4 bases and 4 bases, with 12 bases remaining between them. CDR1 and CDR2 from the germline V gene are SGHRS and YFSETQ. This CDR3 reads CASSPGSAGNTIYF. Written as DNA, the CDR3 is TGCGCCAGCAGCCCGGGGAGCGCCGGAAACACCATATATTTT. Supplemented by reference TRBV5-1 and TRBJ1-3, the full variable domain reads KAGVTQTPRYLIKTRGQQVTLSCSPISGHRSVSWYQQTPGQGLQFLFEYFSETQRNKGNFPGRFSGRQFSNSRSEMNVSTLELGDSALYLCASSPGSAGNTIYFGEGSWLTVV.

The J gene is TRBJ1-5, the V gene TRBV28; D gene uncertain. Germline V gives CDR1 MDHEN, CDR2 SYDVKM. CDR3 length equals 11 residues. Trimming stripped 8 bases from V and 5 bases from J, with 7 bases between. CDR3 loop: CASGGDQPQHF. CDR3 coding DNA: TGTGCCAGCGGAGGAGATCAGCCCCAGCATTTT.

The chain couples TRBV27 to TRBJ2-7; TRBD1 is a possible D gene (6 bases). The CDR3 consists of 13 residues. Germline values: CDR1 MNHEY, CDR2 SMNVEV (reference sequence). V was cut by 5 bases and J by 3 bases, with 11 bases left in between. Here the CDR3 DNA reads TGTGCCAGCAGTCCAACAGGGTACTACGAGCAGTACTTC. Its translation is CASSPTGYYEQYF.

The chain uses TRBV5-4 and TRBJ1-6; TRBD1 matches at 7 bases. This CDR3 has 17 residues. The trim removed 4 bases at V and 5 bases at J, leaving 12 bases unmatched. Germline V CDR1 and CDR2: SGHNT, YYREEE (reference sequence). The CDR3 DNA is TGTGCCAGCAGCGGAGACAGGGAAGAGAGGGATAATTCACCCCTCCACTTT. This codes for CASSGDREERDNSPLHF. The whole variable domain, remainder taken from reference TRBV5-4 and TRBJ1-6, is ETGVTQSPTHLIKTRGQQVTLRCSSQSGHNTVSWYQQALGQGPQFIFQYYREEENGRGNFPPRFSGLQFPNYSSELNVNALELDDSALYLCASSGDREERDNSPLHFGNGTRLTVT.

The chain joins TRBV27 to TRBJ2-7; the match to TRBD2 covers 7 bases. The V segment lost 5 bases and the J segment 4 bases; nucleotides outside the gene matches: 8. Germline assignment: CDR1 MNHEY and CDR2 SMNVEV (reference sequence). The CDR3 sequence is 14 residues long. The CDR3 region has the DNA TGTGCCAGCAGTCCGTGGACTAGTCAATACGAGCAGTACTTC. Protein: CASSPWTSQYEQYF.

The chain combines TRBV7-2 with TRBJ1-2, with 8 bases lining up with TRBD1. The CDR3 runs 14 residues. Germline V gene sequence: CDR1 SGHTA, CDR2 FQGNSA. Losses at the gene ends were 1 base for V and 8 bases for J; bases not matched to a gene: 6. CDR3 residues: CASSLGGQGGGYTF. CDR3 sequence (DNA): TGTGCCAGCAGCTTAGGAGGACAGGGCGGGGGCTACACCTTC.

The chain recombines TRBV28 with TRBJ1-5; 10 nucleotides match TRBD1. Trimming cost V 7 bases and J 3 bases; bases outside gene matches: 6. The germline V gene has CDR1 MDHEN and CDR2 SYDVKM. This CDR3 has 15 amino acids. CDR3 in amino acids: CASMVTGGFNQPQHF. CDR3 DNA sequence: TGTGCCAGCATGGTGACAGGGGGCTTCAATCAGCCCCAGCATTTT.

This chain connects TRBV20-1 to TRBJ2-1; D gene uncertain. The CDR3 runs 15 residues. Trimming pared 3 bases from V and 7 bases from J, leaving 19 bases between. CDR1 is DFQATT, CDR2 SNEGSKA, per germline (reference sequence). This CDR3 is CSASRFPQRENEQFF. The CDR3 DNA is TGCAGTGCTAGTCGGTTCCCCCAGCGAGAGAATGAGCAGTTCTTC.

The CDR3 reads CASSLWEFRDRGLGEQYF. The CDR3 DNA is TGTGCCAGCAGTTTATGGGAGTTCAGGGACAGGGGGCTGGGCGAGCAGTACTTC. The genes are TRBV28 and TRBJ2-7, with 12 positions matching TRBD1. The CDR3 has 18 residues. Trimming cost V 0 bases and J 6 bases; bases outside gene matches: 12. The germline CDR1 and CDR2 sequences are MDHEN and SYDVKM.

The chain carries TRBV9 and TRBJ2-3; perhaps TRBD2 as D (6 bases). The germline V gene has CDR1 SGDLS and CDR2 YYNGEE. The V and J ends lost 0 bases and 11 bases respectively, with 13 bases between them. This CDR3 is built from 13 residues. The CDR3 DNA follows: TGTGCCAGCAGCGTAGCCCAGGAGGGATGGCAGTATTTT. Protein sequence: CASSVAQEGWQYF.

The chain combines TRBV6-5 with TRBJ1-2; D is undetermined. The CDR3 spans 14 residues. Trimming removed 7 bases from V and 4 bases from J, with 16 bases in between. Germline V lookup: CDR1 MNHEY, CDR2 SVGAGI. CDR3 nucleotides: TGTGCCAGCACTTCCCCGTCCCTATTCTATGGCTACACCTTC. This encodes CASTSPSLFYGYTF.